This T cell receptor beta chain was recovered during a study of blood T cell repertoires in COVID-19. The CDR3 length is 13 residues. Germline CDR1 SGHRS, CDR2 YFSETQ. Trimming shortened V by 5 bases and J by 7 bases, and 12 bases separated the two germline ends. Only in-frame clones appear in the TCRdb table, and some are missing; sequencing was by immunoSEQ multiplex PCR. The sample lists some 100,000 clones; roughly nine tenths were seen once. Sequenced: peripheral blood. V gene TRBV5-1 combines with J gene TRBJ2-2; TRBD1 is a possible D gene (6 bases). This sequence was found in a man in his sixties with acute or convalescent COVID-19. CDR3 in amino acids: CASSVGGSGELFF. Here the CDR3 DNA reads TGCGCCAGCAGTGTTGGGGGCAGCGGGGAGCTGTTTTTT.